This entry describes one T cell receptor beta chain. Its recognized antigen is unknown. Base qualities are missing; no much larger clone stands one base away. The data were taken from a study of T cell responses to AZD1222 COVID-19 vaccine (dated by TCRdb to the early 2020s). Background for the entire study: A total of under 250 trial participants underwent TCR sequencing, of whom roughly 210 had received two doses of AZD1222 and approximately 25 had received two doses of the MenACWY control vaccine. Trial participants were enrolled into age subgroups of 18-55, 56-69 and 70-plus years, which contained around 140, 26 and 57 TCR-sequenced participants, respectively.

Findings and caveats that apply to the study as a whole: Reportedly, almost half of the unique spike-specific TCRs recognized epitopes lying outside the regions that are mutated in the B.1.351 and B.1.1.7 variants. Conclusions about previously exposed vaccinees were limited because only six or seven AZD1222 recipients were SARS-CoV-2 seropositive at baseline. The 56-69-year group was small, and its depth increase did not reach significance, likely because of low power. No day 14 peak-response samples were available, so repertoires were characterized only after the peak T cell response. Participants were mostly white British and included more females than males, and it was suggested by the authors that clonal diversity may have been underestimated. Vaccine-associated CD4 TCRs spanned the whole spike protein, with dominant responses in regions 160-218 and 743-854. After two AZD1222 doses, spike-specific TCR breadth and depth were significantly higher than at day 0 and than in MenACWY recipients.

Reading the label with the study, this specimen's time point is: about 28 days (+/-7) after the second vaccine dose. The treatment or condition label here, explained by the study, means: meningococcal conjugate vaccine given as trial control. Vaccinee samples were obtained from the UK trials COV001 and COV002, which included a single-blind randomized controlled phase 2/3 trial of AZD1222 (ChAdOx1 nCoV-19) in healthy adults. Trial participant PBMC samples were collected at day 0 and day 28 after the second dose for TCRbeta chain sequencing. The CDR3 regions of human TCRbeta chains were analyzed by immunosequencing. The original pipeline was this. Repertoire TCRs were checked for matches against a reference library of SARS-CoV-2-specific TCRs that had been generated using the MIRA antigen-specificity platform. Breadth meant the fraction of unique TCRs that were SARS-CoV-2-associated, whereas depth meant the fraction of total T cells that were SARS-CoV-2-associated. Each spike-specific TCR was assigned to its reactive spike region and to a CD4 or CD8 class using the MIRA data. Log10-transformed breadth and depth values were compared by one-way ANOVA with Sidak's multiple comparisons tests. TCRdb obtained this table from immuneACCESS and retained in-frame rearrangements with V and J assigned. These tables miss some clones; where compared with another copy, unresolved V genes account for less than half of the shortfall, and the remainder is unexplained. V and J calls and clone size are copied from that table; D and trimming were computed from the DNA. For this sample there are about 190,000 clones; just over 90% appear just once. The ten most abundant clones make up around 3.6% of the sample.

The input for sequencing was peripheral blood, taken 28 days after the second dose of the MenACWY control vaccine. This TCR was recovered from an adult who received the MenACWY meningococcal vaccine as a control.

The CDR3 corresponds to CASSFSGTSYNEQFF. Read as DNA, the sequence is TGTGCCAGCAGCTTCTCTGGCACCTCCTACAATGAGCAGTTCTTC. In this chain, TRBV7-9 is recombined with TRBJ2-1; the D gene lacks a confident call. V sheds 3 bases and J sheds 0 bases, leaving 9 bases between their ends. From the cysteine through the phenylalanine, the CDR3 covers 15 amino acids. Only the CDR3 region is kept as DNA, spanning 45 bases read in frame from base 1. From a lookup of the germline V gene (reference sequence), CDR1 and CDR2 are SEHNR and FQNEAQ.